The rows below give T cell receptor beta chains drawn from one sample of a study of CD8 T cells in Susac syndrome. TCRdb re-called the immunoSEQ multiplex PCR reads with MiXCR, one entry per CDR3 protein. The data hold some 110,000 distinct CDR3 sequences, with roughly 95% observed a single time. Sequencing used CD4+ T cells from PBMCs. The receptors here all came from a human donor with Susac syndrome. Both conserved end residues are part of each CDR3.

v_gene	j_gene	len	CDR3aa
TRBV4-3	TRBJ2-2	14	CASSQIGDTGELFF
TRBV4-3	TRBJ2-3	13	CASSQRGADTQYF
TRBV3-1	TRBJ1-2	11	CASSTNYGYTF
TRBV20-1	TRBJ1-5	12	CSAHDSNQPQHF
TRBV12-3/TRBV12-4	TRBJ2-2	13	CASRGQGTGELFF
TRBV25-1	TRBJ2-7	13	CASSEERGREQYF
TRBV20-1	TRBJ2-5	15	CSARSLRDREETLYF
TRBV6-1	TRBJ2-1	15	CASSEKSGSYNEQFF
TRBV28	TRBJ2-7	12	CASSFSLWEQYF
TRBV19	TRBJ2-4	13	CASSTGTASIQYF
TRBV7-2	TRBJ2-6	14	CASSATRGANVLTF
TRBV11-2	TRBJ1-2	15	CASSGLRGRTYGYTF
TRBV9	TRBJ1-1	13	CASSVQGTGEAFF
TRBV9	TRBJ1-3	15	CASSVDGFSGNTIYF
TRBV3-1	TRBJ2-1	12	CASSQLGLGQFF
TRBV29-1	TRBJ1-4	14	CSAQGSRLGEKLFF
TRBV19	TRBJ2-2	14	CASSIAGSAGELFF
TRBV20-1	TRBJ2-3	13	CSALAAQGDTQYF
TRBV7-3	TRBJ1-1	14	CASSRGQAPTEAFF
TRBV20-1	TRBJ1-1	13	CSARDPTGEGAFF
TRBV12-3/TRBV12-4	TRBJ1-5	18	CASSFHTGRGYSNQPQHF
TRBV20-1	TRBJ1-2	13	CSARAGTWNGYTF